The 29 T cell receptor beta chains below all came from one sample that was sequenced in a study of tumor and adjacent non-tumor tissue in lung cancer. TCRbeta libraries were built with three rounds of nested PCR, modified from ARM-PCR. TCRdb re-derived calls from the multiplex PCR reads in MiXCR, one entry per CDR3 protein. Seen here are some 77,000 distinct CDR3 sequences, 65% to 75% observed once, and the top ten hold approximately 12%. The template was RNA from unsorted bulk tissue. The sample was lung tumor tissue. The receptors here all came from a woman aged 70-85 years with non-small cell lung cancer.

Worth noting for this clonotype: The junction departs from the called germline gene at one end, perhaps through a read error. This sequence joins TRBV28 and TRBJ2-1, with 15 bases lining up with TRBD2. Per germline, CDR1 MDHEN and CDR2 SYDVKM. The CDR3 has 18 amino acids. For the CDR3, the DNA is TGTACCAGCAGTCGGAATGGACTAGCGGGAGGGCTTCTTAATGAGCAGTTCTTC. Its translation: CTSSRNGLAGGLLNEQFF.

In the case of this clonotype: Given a much more abundant clone one base away, this may be a read error. V gene TRBV24-1 combines with J gene TRBJ2-2; D call uncertain. Germline V gene lookup returns CDR1 KGHDR and CDR2 SFDVKD. CDR3 length equals 13 residues. CDR3 region: CATGAPNTWELFF. The CDR3 bases are TGTGCCACTGGCGCACCGAACACCTGGGAGCTGTTTTTT.

This chain joins TRBV6-5 and TRBJ1-2; D call uncertain. The CDR3 consists of 13 residues. V was cut by 9 bases and J by 7 bases, with 18 bases left in between. Germline V gene data show CDR1 as MNHEY and CDR2 as SVGAGI. The CDR3 here is CARSTGWTSGYTF. CDR3 nucleotides: TGTGCCAGAAGTACCGGTTGGACTAGTGGCTACACCTTC.

As to this clonotype: A much bigger clone sits one base away, suggesting this may be a read error. J is TRBJ1-5 and V is TRBV28; perhaps TRBD1 as D (6 bases). The germline V gene has CDR1 MDHEN and CDR2 SYDVKM. This CDR3 spans 15 amino acids. CDR3 in amino acids: CGSRAGTKGDQPQHF. The CDR3 nucleotides read TGTGGCAGCAGAGCAGGGACAAAGGGCGATCAGCCCCAGCATTTT. The variable domain in full, completed from reference TRBV28 and TRBJ1-5, reads DVKVTQSSRYLVKRTGEKVFLECVQDMDHENMFWYRQDPGLGLRLIYFSYDVKMKEKGDIPEGYSVSREKKERFSLILESASTNQTSMYLCGSRAGTKGDQPQHFGDGTRLSIL.

The table lists this clonotype with many counts. The chain combines TRBV7-9 with TRBJ1-1; 9 bases fit TRBD1. The CDR3 contains 15 residues. Trimming at V came to 5 bases and at J to 4 bases, leaving 8 bases not matched to a gene. The germline CDR1 and CDR2 sequences are SEHNR and FQNEAQ (reference sequence). The CDR3 region has the DNA TGTGCCAGCAGCCCACCGGGACAGGGAGTCACTGAAGCTTTCTTT. It codes for CASSPPGQGVTEAFF.

The V gene is TRBV6-2 or TRBV6-3, the J gene TRBJ2-7; D remains ambiguous. Trimming took 5 bases from V and 6 from J, leaving 8 bases between them. The CDR3 loop spans 11 amino acids. The germline V gene has CDR1 MNHEY and CDR2 SVGEGT. The CDR3, as DNA: TGTGCCAGCAGTAGAGTGCTCGAGCAGTACTTC. Translated, it gives CASSRVLEQYF.

This clonotype came up a few times. The junction does not match germline at one end; this may be a read error. J is TRBJ1-4 and V is TRBV12-3 or TRBV12-4; D may be TRBD1 (6 bases). The CDR3 covers 16 residues. CDR3: CASSRTKGQRTEKLFF. The CDR3 nucleotides read TGTGCTAGCAGCCGGACGAAAGGACAGAGGACTGAAAAACTGTTTTTT.

The rearrangement uses TRBV28 and TRBJ2-7, with D uncertain. Trimming left V 2 bases short and J 0 bases short, with 8 bases between. This CDR3 region has 14 residues. Germline V gene data show CDR1 as MDHEN and CDR2 as SYDVKM. CDR3 sequence reads: CASSLRVSSYEQYF. In DNA form, the CDR3 reads TGTGCCAGCAGTTTACGGGTCAGCTCCTACGAGCAGTACTTC.

About this clonotype: Likely a read error: the CDR3 ends without its conserved phenylalanine or tryptophan. The chain has TRBV29-1 and TRBJ1-1; TRBD1 aligns across 9 bases. The CDR3 loop spans 12 amino acids. Germline CDR1 SQVTM, CDR2 ANQGSEA. CDR3 in amino acids: CRVDRDREEAFL. The CDR3 DNA sequence: TGCAGGGTTGACCGGGACAGGGAAGAAGCTTTCTTA.

On this clonotype itself: One junction end disagrees with the germline gene, perhaps due to a read error. V is TRBV6-5 and J is TRBJ2-3; D uncertain. Germline assignment: CDR1 MNHEY and CDR2 SVGAGI. The CDR3 runs to 15 residues. The chain's CDR3 is CASSYWFMNTDTRYF. Written as DNA, the CDR3 is TGTGCCAGCAGTTACTGGTTTATGAACACAGATACACGGTACTTT.

As to this clonotype: This may be a read error: a much more frequent sequence differs by one nucleotide. The chain is built from TRBV7-2 and TRBJ1-6; D gene unclear. The CDR3 is made up of 16 amino acids. Per germline, CDR1 SGHTA and CDR2 FQGNSA. This CDR3 reads CACSPSRGSYNSPLHF. The DNA for the CDR3 is TGTGCCTGCAGCCCCTCCCGGGGCTCCTATAATTCACCCCTCCACTTT.

Comment on this clonotype: A much larger clonotype is one base distant, so this may be a read error. This sequence joins TRBV20-1 and TRBJ2-1; TRBD2 matches 7 bases. Germline trimming cut 4 bases from V and 6 bases from J; bases unmatched to any gene: 9. This CDR3 is built from 14 residues. The V gene's germline CDR1 is DFQATT and CDR2 SNEGSKA (reference sequence). The CDR3, as DNA: TGCAGTGCTACAACTAGCGTGAGAAGCAATGAGCAGTTCTTC. Translating it yields CSATTSVRSNEQFF.

Note on this clonotype: Since a much larger clone is just one base distant, this may be a read error. This chain uses TRBV11-2 with TRBJ2-6, with no clear D. Deletions cut 2 bases from V and 0 bases from J, with 5 bases between. Germline CDR1 and CDR2: SGHAT and FQNNGV. This CDR3 is 15 amino acids long. The CDR3, as DNA: TGTGCCAGCAGCTTAACGCTCTCTGGGGCCAACGTCCTGACTTTC. This gives the protein CASSLTLSGANVLTF.

About this clonotype: At one end the junction does not follow the germline gene, possibly because of a read error. The chain employs TRBV20-1 and TRBJ1-2, with D unresolved. Germline V gene sequence: CDR1 DFQATT, CDR2 SNEGSKA (reference sequence). CDR3 length: 13 residues. The CDR3 DNA sequence: TGCAGTACTAGTAAAGGCCGACTGGACGGCTTCACCTTC. Protein sequence: CSTSKGRLDGFTF.

In this sample, this clonotype turned up many times. This chain joins TRBV5-1 and TRBJ1-5; D gene unclear. CDR1 is SGHRS, CDR2 YFSETQ, per germline. This CDR3 spans 15 amino acids. The V gene lost 0 bases and the J gene lost 0 bases, with 7 bases spanning the gap. This chain's CDR3 is CASSLAGYSNQPQHF. The CDR3 coding sequence is TGCGCCAGCAGCTTGGCTGGCTATAGCAATCAGCCCCAGCATTTT. The whole variable domain, remainder taken from reference TRBV5-1 and TRBJ1-5, is KAGVTQTPRYLIKTRGQQVTLSCSPISGHRSVSWYQQTPGQGLQFLFEYFSETQRNKGNFPGRFSGRQFSNSRSEMNVSTLELGDSALYLCASSLAGYSNQPQHFGDGTRLSIL.

The sample holds a few counts of this clonotype. The CDR3 nucleotides are TGTGCCAGCAGCGGCCAGGGCGCTGATACGCAGTATTTT. Its translation: CASSGQGADTQYF. The chain is built from TRBV11-3 and TRBJ2-3, with D perhaps matching TRBD1 (5 bases). The CDR3 runs 13 residues. V gave up 5 bases and J gave up 6 bases, with 12 bases separating them. CDR1 is SGHNT and CDR2 is YENEEA in the germline V gene.

This clonotype was picked up many times. This chain uses TRBV12-3 or TRBV12-4 with TRBJ2-3; D is undetermined. V lost 6 bases and J lost 0, with 4 bases in between. This CDR3 contains 12 residues. CDR3 loop: CASSVSTDTQYF. Written as DNA, the CDR3 is TGTGCCAGCAGCGTAAGCACAGATACGCAGTATTTT.

About this clonotype itself: Likely a read error: the CDR3 ends without its conserved phenylalanine or tryptophan. The chain couples TRBV6-1 to TRBJ2-7; 8 nucleotides agree with TRBD2. The length of the CDR3 is 15 residues. The germline V gene encodes CDR1 MNHNS and CDR2 SASEGT. CDR3 amino acids: CANSEAGVLSYEQYL. In DNA, the CDR3 is TGTGCCAACAGTGAAGCGGGGGTGCTGTCCTACGAGCAGTACCTC.

Points on this clonotype: A clone one base away is much larger, so this may be a read error. The rearrangement joins TRBV4-2 to TRBJ2-5; 9 bases fit TRBD1. The CDR3 loop spans 15 amino acids. From germline, CDR1 is LGHNA and CDR2 YNFKEQ. The J segment lost 10 bases and the V segment lost 2 bases, leaving 11 bases of the junction unmatched. CDR3 nucleotide sequence: TGTGCCAGCAGCCAATCCACAGGGGGCAACAAGATCCAGTACTTC. Its protein product is CASSQSTGGNKIQYF.

Comments on this clonotype: A clone one base away is much larger, so this may be a read error. This chain joins TRBV28 and TRBJ1-5, with 8 bases lining up with TRBD1. The germline V gene has CDR1 MDHEN and CDR2 SYDVKM. The CDR3 length is 16 residues. The CDR3 nucleotides read TGTGTCAGCAGTCCCCCTGACAGGGGTGGGCGTCAGCCCCAGCATTTT. It translates to CVSSPPDRGGRQPQHF. The full variable domain, its missing parts supplied by reference TRBV28 and TRBJ1-5, is DVKVTQSSRYLVKRTGEKVFLECVQDMDHENMFWYRQDPGLGLRLIYFSYDVKMKEKGDIPEGYSVSREKKERFSLILESASTNQTSMYLCVSSPPDRGGRQPQHFGDGTRLSIL.

In the case of this clonotype: The junction departs from germline at one end; a sequencing error may be responsible. The chain has TRBV6-6 and TRBJ1-2; D remains ambiguous. Per the germline V gene, CDR1 is MNHNY and CDR2 is SVGAGI (reference sequence). There are 12 residues in the CDR3. CDR3 region: CVSSITAAGYTF. The CDR3 nucleotides are TGTGTCAGCAGCATAACGGCGGCCGGCTATACCTTC.

This clonotype was counted many times. V is TRBV20-1 and J is TRBJ2-7; D is perhaps TRBD1 (6 bases). The germline V gene encodes CDR1 DFQATT and CDR2 SNEGSKA (reference sequence). Trimming left V 6 bases short and J 5 bases short, with 14 bases between. The length of the CDR3 is 12 residues. Written as DNA, the CDR3 is TGCAGTGCCTATAGCTCAGGGGACGAGCAGTACTTC. Protein sequence: CSAYSSGDEQYF.

V gene TRBV28 combines with J gene TRBJ2-7, with D possibly being TRBD2 (5 bases). The CDR3 runs 14 residues. Trimming pared 4 bases from V and 6 bases from J, leaving 16 bases between. Germline values: CDR1 MDHEN, CDR2 SYDVKM. CDR3 sequence reads: CASSSGRGWGEQYF. The CDR3 DNA sequence: TGTGCCAGCAGTTCAGGCCGGGGATGGGGCGAGCAGTACTTC.

For the CDR3, the DNA is TGTGCCAGCAACACCTCAGGAGTCTCCGGCTACACCTTC. Residues: CASNTSGVSGYTF. This sequence joins TRBV11-2 and TRBJ1-2, with no clear D. CDR1 SGHAT and CDR2 FQNNGV come from the germline V gene. This CDR3 is 13 amino acids long. Trimming pared 7 bases from V and 8 bases from J, leaving 17 bases between.

In the case of this clonotype: One end of the junction does not line up with germline, which may come from a read error. The chain links TRBV6-5 to TRBJ2-7, with 7 nucleotides matching TRBD2. The CDR3 covers 16 residues. Germline CDR1 MNHEY, CDR2 SVGAGI. CDR3 bases: TGTGCCAGCAGTTACGTGCTGGGAGGGAATTCCTACGAGCAGTGCTTC. Translation: CASSYVLGGNSYEQCF.

Comments on this clonotype: One end of the junction is discordant with germline, which a read error may explain. The rearrangement links TRBV24-1 to TRBJ2-3; D could derive from TRBD1 or TRBD2 (5 bases each). CDR1 is KGHDR, CDR2 SFDVKD, per germline. The CDR3 totals 17 residues. The CDR3 protein is CATSEPGLGSLTDMQYF. The CDR3 nucleotides are TGTGCCACCAGTGAACCGGGGCTAGGTTCTCTCACAGATATGCAGTATTTT.

Comments on this clonotype: An end of the junction does not agree with germline; a read error may underlie this. This chain links TRBV4-2 with TRBJ2-3, with TRBD2 matching over 13 bases. From germline, CDR1 is LGHNA and CDR2 YNFKEQ. The CDR3 length is 21 residues. The CDR3 sequence is CATSQEWTSGRKGALFDTQSF. The CDR3 DNA sequence: TGTGCCACCAGCCAAGAATGGACTAGCGGGAGAAAGGGTGCCCTTTTCGATACGCAGTCTTTT.

This chain uses TRBV12-3 or TRBV12-4 with TRBJ2-1, with TRBD2 matching over 11 bases. The CDR3 spans 17 residues. V shed 7 bases, J shed 9 bases, and the junction held 17 bases outside the gene matches. CDR3 region: CASNLVLAGGRVGEQFF. The CDR3 region has the DNA TGTGCCAGCAATTTGGTCCTAGCGGGAGGCCGGGTGGGTGAGCAGTTCTTC.

In regard to this clonotype: The junction departs from germline at one end; a sequencing error may be responsible. The V gene is TRBV4-1, the J gene TRBJ2-5, with D perhaps TRBD1 or TRBD2 (5 bases each). Germline CDR1 MGHRA, CDR2 YSYEKL. The CDR3 is 14 amino acids. The DNA of the CDR3 is TGCGCCAGCAGCCAAGAGGATGGCGTCGGGACCCAATACTTC. It is translated as CASSQEDGVGTQYF.